This TCR beta chain derives from a study of T cell responses to AZD1222 COVID-19 vaccine. Study-level information: Second-dose intervals of approximately 4 or approximately 12 weeks were pooled. Study-level results: The sample set comprised mostly white British donors with more females, and clonal diversity was possibly underestimated.

TCRdb's copy holds only in-frame clones and misses some; the assay was immunoSEQ multiplex PCR. Here the sample spans 98,000 or so clones, about 88% being singletons. In the case of this clone: Its target is not known.

This CDR3 contains 15 residues. Losses at the gene ends were 5 bases for V and 2 bases for J; bases not matched to a gene: 7. CDR1 is MNHEY and CDR2 is SVGAGI in the germline V gene. This material consisted of peripheral blood, taken on day 0 of AZD1222 vaccination. This receptor was obtained from an adult in good health. The rearrangement uses TRBV6-5 and TRBJ2-3, with 7 bases that match TRBD1. CDR3 coding DNA: TGTGCCAGCAGTCACCCGGGACAGATCACAGATACGCAGTATTTT. Translated: CASSHPGQITDTQYF.